A single sample gave rise to the 10 T cell receptor beta chains below, sequenced in a study of human T cells and chemical hapten exposure. Each CDR3 protein gets one entry after TCRdb re-called the RACE reads with MiXCR. Of some 65,000 distinct CDR3 sequences in the sample, approximately 6.5% were seen once. Time point indicated: healthy volunteer bleed at 6 weeks. Whole blood, unfractionated, served as the material for total RNA extraction. Sequenced material: whole blood. Receptor source: a female donor in good health. Some clones in this sample may be carry-over from other donors' samples.

This clonotype has just a few counts. DNA for the CDR3: TGTGCCAGCAGCTTAGGGGGCAAAGGGGAGCAGTACTTC. Protein sequence: CASSLGGKGEQYF. The rearrangement uses TRBV7-8 and TRBJ2-7; weak D call: TRBD1 (5 bases). From germline, CDR1 is SGHVS and CDR2 FQNEAQ. Trimming removed 1 base from V and 7 bases from J, with 11 bases in between. The CDR3 is made up of 13 amino acids.

This clonotype was seen only a few times. V usage is TRBV6-1 and J usage is TRBJ2-3; D perhaps matches TRBD1 (5 bases). Germline-derived CDR1 and CDR2 are MNHNS and SASEGT. V lost 3 bases and J 8 bases, leaving 9 bases between the germline ends. CDR3 length: 12 residues. The CDR3 DNA reads as TGTGCCAGCAGTGACACGGACATTACGCAGTATTTT. Protein product: CASSDTDITQYF.

Ten or more counts support this clonotype. The chain's CDR3 is CASIRFRNEQFF. The CDR3 coding sequence is TGTGCCAGCATAAGGTTTCGCAATGAGCAGTTCTTC. This chain joins TRBV6-7 and TRBJ2-1; D is unresolved. TRBV6-7 is classed as an ORF, of uncertain function. CDR3 length: 12 residues. V was pared by 7 bases and J by 6 bases, with 10 bases between.

This clonotype was detected many times. The gene calls are TRBV28 and TRBJ2-3, with TRBD2 matching over 14 bases. The germline V gene has CDR1 MDHEN and CDR2 SYDVKM. V shed 5 bases, J shed 5 bases, and the junction held 3 bases outside the gene matches. The CDR3 has 15 amino acids. This chain's CDR3 is CASSRTSGRIDTQYF. CDR3 DNA: TGTGCCAGCAGTCGGACTAGCGGGAGGATAGATACGCAGTATTTT.

V is TRBV28 and J is TRBJ1-1, with a weak D call TRBD1 (5 bases). Per germline, CDR1 MDHEN and CDR2 SYDVKM. V was clipped by 5 bases and J by 11 bases, with 15 bases between them. CDR3 length: 12 residues. The CDR3 sequence is CASSPLGASAFF. The CDR3 bases are TGTGCCAGCAGTCCCCTCGGGGCCAGCGCTTTCTTT. The full variable domain, in which reference TRBV28 and TRBJ1-1 provide the parts outside the CDR3, is DVKVTQSSRYLVKRTGEKVFLECVQDMDHENMFWYRQDPGLGLRLIYFSYDVKMKEKGDIPEGYSVSREKKERFSLILESASTNQTSMYLCASSPLGASAFFGQGTRLTVV.

There are a few counts of this clonotype. V and J are TRBV19 and TRBJ2-7; D possibly uses TRBD1 or TRBD2 (5 bases each). The germline V gene has CDR1 LNHDA and CDR2 SQIVND (reference sequence). The CDR3 is made up of 15 amino acids. The V and J ends lost 4 bases and 0 bases respectively, with 13 bases between them. The CDR3: CASSRGAANSYEQYF. The CDR3 nucleotides are TGTGCCAGTAGTAGAGGGGCAGCCAACTCCTACGAGCAGTACTTC.

The CDR3 DNA is TGTGCCAGCAGAACCGGGACTAGCTCCTACAATGAGCAGTTCTTC. It specifies CASRTGTSSYNEQFF. The chain joins TRBV7-2 to TRBJ2-1, with 8 bases identical to TRBD2. V dropped 6 bases and J dropped 0; count of bases not matched to a gene: 4. The germline CDR1 and CDR2 sequences are SGHTA and FQGNSA. The CDR3 contains 15 residues.

Many counts were recorded for this clonotype. The DNA of the CDR3 is TGTGCCAGCAGTTCCCTAGCGGGAGGGCCGACGCAGTATTTT. This encodes CASSSLAGGPTQYF. The chain joins TRBV27 to TRBJ2-3, with 12 positions matching TRBD2. Trimming took 4 bases from V and 9 from J; bases not matched to a gene: 5. The germline V gene encodes CDR1 MNHEY and CDR2 SMNVEV (reference sequence). The CDR3 covers 14 residues.

The J gene is TRBJ2-1, the V gene TRBV12-5, with a possible D match to TRBD1 (6 bases). The germline V and J ends were trimmed by 5 bases and 2 bases, with 13 bases remaining between them. The CDR3 runs to 15 residues. Germline CDR1 is LGHNT and CDR2 is FRNRAP. In DNA form, the CDR3 reads TGTGCTAGTGGTCAACAGGGAGAACCCTACAATGAGCAGTTCTTC. It specifies CASGQQGEPYNEQFF. Full variable domain (outside the CDR3, taken from reference TRBV12-5 and TRBJ2-1): DARVTQTPRHKVTEMGQEVTMRCQPILGHNTVFWYRQTMMQGLELLAYFRNRAPLDDSGMPKDRFSAEMPDATLATLKIQPSEPRDSAVYFCASGQQGEPYNEQFFGPGTRLTVL.

This clonotype was recorded many times. The chain employs TRBV10-3 and TRBJ1-2; D call uncertain. CDR3 length: 15 amino acids. Trimming cost V 2 bases and J 2 bases, with 12 bases left between them. The germline V gene encodes CDR1 ENHRY and CDR2 SYGVKD. CDR3 amino acids: CAISEPRESNYGYTF. CDR3 DNA sequence: TGTGCCATCAGTGAGCCCAGAGAGTCAAACTATGGCTACACCTTC.